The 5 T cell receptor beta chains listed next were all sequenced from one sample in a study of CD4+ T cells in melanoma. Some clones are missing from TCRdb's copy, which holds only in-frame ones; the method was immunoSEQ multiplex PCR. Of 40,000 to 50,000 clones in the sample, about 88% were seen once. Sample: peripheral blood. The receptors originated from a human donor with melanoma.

The CDR3, as DNA: TGTGCCAGCAGTCTTCGGCAGGGGTCGTTGGGAGGCCACAAAGCTTTCTTT. Translating it yields CASSLRQGSLGGHKAFF. The V gene is TRBV28, the J gene TRBJ1-1; possible D gene TRBD1, 6 bases. The CDR3 runs to 17 residues. Between the trimmed V and J ends, which lost 5 bases and 9 bases, there was a span of 28 bases. From germline, CDR1 is MDHEN and CDR2 SYDVKM.

Written as DNA, the CDR3 is TGTGCCAGCAGTCCGGGACCCCGAAGGACCGGGGAGCTGTTTTTT. It translates to CASSPGPRRTGELFF. The gene calls are TRBV6-4 and TRBJ2-2; perhaps D is TRBD1 or TRBD2 (5 bases each). Germline V gives CDR1 MRHNA, CDR2 SNTAGT. The CDR3 extends over 15 amino acids. Trimming left V 5 bases short and J 5 bases short, with 15 bases between.

The CDR3 region has the DNA TGTGCCAGCAGTTACCGGCAGGGTACCAATCAGCCCCAGCATTTT. It codes for CASSYRQGTNQPQHF. The V call is TRBV6-5, the J call TRBJ1-5; TRBD1 might be the D (5 bases). This CDR3 spans 15 amino acids. Trimming cost V 2 bases and J 3 bases, with 11 bases left between them. Per germline, CDR1 MNHEY and CDR2 SVGAGI.

CDR3 sequence reads: CAWTGETGNTIYF. The CDR3, as DNA: TGTGCCTGGACGGGGGAAACTGGAAACACCATATATTTT. V usage is TRBV30 and J usage is TRBJ1-3; possible D gene TRBD1, 5 bases. With 4 bases removed from V and 2 bases from J, the gap between germline ends came to 9 bases. This CDR3 spans 13 amino acids. From germline, CDR1 is GTSNPN and CDR2 SVGIG (reference sequence).

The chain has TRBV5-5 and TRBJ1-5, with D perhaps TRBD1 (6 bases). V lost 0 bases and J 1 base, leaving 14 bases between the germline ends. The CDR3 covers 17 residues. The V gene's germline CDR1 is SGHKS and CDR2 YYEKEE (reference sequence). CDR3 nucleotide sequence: TGTGCCAGCAGCTTGGGAGGGGGGGGTCCGAGCAATCAGCCCCAGCATTTT. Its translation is CASSLGGGGPSNQPQHF.